A single sample gave rise to the 6 T cell receptor beta chains below, sequenced in a study of shared clonotypes between healthy human individuals (TCRdb year 2020). The library came from the immunoSEQ multiplex PCR assay. TCRdb holds this immuneACCESS table with in-frame rearrangements only. Some clones are missing; in checked studies, unresolved V genes explain under half, and the rest has no known cause. Here the sample has under 1,100,000 clones; about 75% occur a single time. The ten largest account for around 1.4% of the sample. Sequenced input: memory CD4+ T cells sorted from blood. The sample's cell subset or site label is to be understood as: CD45RA-negative fraction. The receptors were sampled from a man aged 18 to 29 in good health.

The chain joins TRBV18 to TRBJ2-3; D remains ambiguous. The V gene lost 6 bases and the J gene lost 6 bases, with 16 bases spanning the gap. This CDR3 has 14 amino acids. Germline V gene sequence: CDR1 KGHSH, CDR2 LQKENI. The DNA of the CDR3 is TGTGCCAGCTCCCACGACACCCAGCTGGATACGCAGTATTTT. Protein sequence: CASSHDTQLDTQYF.

As for this clone: The junction differs from germline at one of its ends, possibly a read error. This chain uses TRBV7-7 with TRBJ2-7, with unresolved D. The V gene's germline CDR1 is SSHAT and CDR2 FNYEAQ (reference sequence). This CDR3 has 12 residues. The CDR3: CASSRHSYEQYF. The CDR3 DNA follows: TGTGCTAGCAGCCGGCACAGCTACGAGCAGTACTTC.

This clone came up once. J is TRBJ1-4 and V is TRBV5-1, with TRBD1 matching 9 bases. The CDR3 runs to 13 residues. The germline CDR1 and CDR2 sequences are SGHRS and YFSETQ. Unmatched junction bases numbered 4, after V lost 5 bases and J lost 8 bases. The CDR3 DNA sequence: TGCGCCAGCAGGGACAGGGGAGGAGAAAAACTGTTTTTT. Translation gives CASRDRGGEKLFF. Supplemented by reference TRBV5-1 and TRBJ1-4, the full variable domain reads KAGVTQTPRYLIKTRGQQVTLSCSPISGHRSVSWYQQTPGQGLQFLFEYFSETQRNKGNFPGRFSGRQFSNSRSEMNVSTLELGDSALYLCASRDRGGEKLFFGSGTQLSVL.

V and J are TRBV5-1 and TRBJ1-5; tentatively, D is TRBD1 (6 bases). This CDR3 contains 15 residues. CDR1 SGHRS and CDR2 YFSETQ come from the germline V gene. With 4 bases removed from V and 4 bases from J, the gap between germline ends came to 15 bases. The chain's CDR3 is CASSLLGQPNQPQHF. The CDR3 DNA sequence: TGCGCCAGCAGCCTCTTGGGACAACCAAATCAGCCCCAGCATTTT.

This clone was counted between two and nine times. The identical CDR3 is also encoded by other nucleotide sequences in the sample. V is TRBV5-1 and J is TRBJ1-1; the match to TRBD1 covers 8 bases. V dropped 4 bases and J dropped 5; count of bases not matched to a gene: 7. This CDR3 is built from 14 residues. The germline CDR1 and CDR2 sequences are SGHRS and YFSETQ. The CDR3: CASSPQGASTEAFF. The CDR3, as DNA: TGCGCCAGCAGCCCCCAGGGGGCGAGTACTGAAGCTTTCTTT.

The chain has TRBV7-2 and TRBJ2-1, with 12 bases lining up with TRBD2. The CDR3 length is 14 residues. CDR1 and CDR2 (germline): SGHTA, FQGNSA. Trimming took 8 bases from V and 7 from J; bases not matched to a gene: 6. CDR3 in DNA: TGTGCCAGCCGACTAGCGGGAGTAAGGAATGAGCAGTTCTTC. Translating it yields CASRLAGVRNEQFF. The whole variable domain, remainder taken from reference TRBV7-2 and TRBJ2-1, is GAGVSQSPSNKVTEKGKDVELRCDPISGHTALYWYRQSLGQGLEFLIYFQGNSAPDKSGLPSDRFSAERTGGSVSTLTIQRTQQEDSAVYLCASRLAGVRNEQFFGPGTRLTVL.